The sample holds a few counts of the clone carrying this T cell receptor beta chain. The antigen is not known. The PCR employed 60 Vbeta primers together with 13 Jbeta primers. Some clones are missing from TCRdb's copy, which holds only in-frame ones; the method was immunoSEQ multiplex PCR. The sample shows around 100,000 clones, around 82% of them seen only once. The data derive from a study of cytomegalovirus exposure and HLA in healthy donors. Findings and caveats of the study: In all likelihood, a cluster of highly shared sequence variants was a sequencing artifact. Under in vitro conditions, a few CMV-associated chains were confirmed as specific for CMV antigens. Evidence from a later analysis indicated that most CMV-associated TCR beta chains looked HLA-restricted.

The sequenced material came from PBMCs. The sequence was collected from a woman aged 45-59 years in good health and CMV-seropositive.

CDR3 sequence: CASSASLVGELFF. The CDR3 DNA reads as TGTGCCAGCAGCGCCAGTCTGGTCGGGGAGCTGTTTTTT. The chain employs TRBV9 and TRBJ2-2, with no clear D. The ends were cut back, 3 bases at V and 7 bases at J, with 10 bases in the middle. Germline V gene data show CDR1 as SGDLS and CDR2 as YYNGEE. The length of the CDR3 is 13 residues.